Listed here are 22 T cell receptor beta chains from one sample, sequenced in a study of CD8 T cells in Susac syndrome. The authors reverse transcribed about 0.5 to 1 ug RNA with random hexamers. TCRdb re-analysed the immunoSEQ multiplex PCR reads in MiXCR, keeping a single row per CDR3 protein. The sample carries some 260,000 distinct CDR3 sequences, around 95% recorded once. Sequences were obtained from CD4+ T cells from PBMCs. The receptors were gathered from a human donor with multiple sclerosis.

The V and J genes are TRBV27 and TRBJ1-1; TRBD1 might be the D (5 bases). CDR3 length: 21 residues. The ends were cut back, 7 bases at V and 4 bases at J, with 37 bases in the middle. The germline gives CDR1 MNHEY, CDR2 SMNVEV (reference sequence). The CDR3 reads CASIIIEPGGGQVFSCTEAFF. CDR3 in DNA: TGTGCCAGCATCATTATCGAACCCGGGGGTGGGCAGGTCTTTTCTTGCACTGAAGCTTTCTTT.

In this sample, this clonotype turned up a few times. V gene TRBV6-5 combines with J gene TRBJ2-1; maybe TRBD1 (5 bases). V gave up 0 bases and J gave up 6 bases, with 9 bases separating them. CDR3 length equals 14 residues. Germline assignment: CDR1 MNHEY and CDR2 SVGAGI. The CDR3 reads CASSYSTQGNEQFF. CDR3 DNA: TGTGCCAGCAGTTACTCTACGCAGGGCAATGAGCAGTTCTTC.

This clonotype was recorded once. V gene TRBV30 combines with J gene TRBJ2-7, with 11 bases matching TRBD1. The CDR3 runs to 15 residues. The ends lost 2 bases at V and 0 bases at J; junction bases unmatched: 3. CDR1 and CDR2 from the germline V gene are GTSNPN and SVGIG (reference sequence). This chain's CDR3 is CAWSRTGGASYEQYF. CDR3 DNA sequence: TGTGCCTGGAGTAGGACAGGGGGCGCCTCCTACGAGCAGTACTTC.

This chain joins TRBV7-9 and TRBJ2-1; D is ambiguous. Trimming took 1 base from V and 5 from J, leaving 3 bases between them. This CDR3 has 12 residues. Germline V CDR1 and CDR2: SEHNR, FQNEAQ (reference sequence). In DNA, the CDR3 is TGTGCCAGCAGCTTAGTAGACAATGAGCAGTTCTTC. Translating gives CASSLVDNEQFF.

The chain recombines TRBV3-1 with TRBJ1-1; TRBD1 might be the D (5 bases). Germline V gene data show CDR1 as LGHDT and CDR2 as YNNKEL (reference sequence). CDR3 length equals 15 residues. The V end was cut by 3 bases, the J end by 3 bases, with 14 bases between. CDR3 in amino acids: CASSQREGSYTEAFF. The CDR3 nucleotides are TGTGCCAGCAGCCAGAGGGAGGGGAGCTACACTGAAGCTTTCTTT. The full variable domain, its missing parts supplied by reference TRBV3-1 and TRBJ1-1, is DTAVSQTPKYLVTQMGNDKSIKCEQNLGHDTMYWYKQDSKKFLKIMFSYNNKELIINETVPNRFSPKSPDKAHLNLHINSLELGDSAVYFCASSQREGSYTEAFFGQGTRLTVV.

The V gene is TRBV5-8, the J gene TRBJ2-7, with D perhaps being TRBD1 or TRBD2 (5 bases each). From germline, CDR1 is SGHTS and CDR2 YDEGEE. V gave up 0 bases and J gave up 2 bases, with 12 bases separating them. The CDR3 contains 15 residues. This chain's CDR3 is CASSLAGTRTYEQYF. CDR3 nucleotides: TGTGCCAGCAGCTTGGCCGGGACGCGGACCTACGAGCAGTACTTC.

V is TRBV6-1 and J is TRBJ1-5, with TRBD1 matching 9 bases. CDR3 size: 15 residues. V lost 6 bases to trimming and J lost 5 bases; unmatched junction nucleotides: 8. Germline CDR1 and CDR2: MNHNS and SASEGT. Written as DNA, the CDR3 is TGTGCCAGCAGGGTAACGGACAGGGGTGATCAGCCCCAGCATTTT. This sequence encodes CASRVTDRGDQPQHF.

The chain joins TRBV20-1 to TRBJ2-7; TRBD2 matches 14 bases. Germline V gene lookup returns CDR1 DFQATT and CDR2 SNEGSKA (reference sequence). The trim removed 1 base at V and 4 bases at J, leaving 6 bases unmatched. This CDR3 comprises 16 residues. CDR3 amino acids: CSARGGTSGGRYEQYF. CDR3 nucleotides: TGCAGTGCTAGAGGAGGGACTAGCGGGGGTAGGTACGAGCAGTACTTC.

The chain links TRBV2 to TRBJ1-1; D perhaps matches TRBD1 (6 bases). The CDR3 spans 14 residues. Germline CDR1 is SNHLY and CDR2 is FYNNEI. Trimming pared 7 bases from V and 1 base from J, leaving 13 bases between. CDR3 in DNA: TGTGCCAGCAAGGGAGGGACATGGAACACTGAAGCTTTCTTT. Protein product: CASKGGTWNTEAFF.

This chain links TRBV6-4 with TRBJ2-1; 12 bases match TRBD1. Germline V gene lookup returns CDR1 MRHNA and CDR2 SNTAGT. The CDR3 runs 16 residues. V trimming: 6 bases; J trimming: 6 bases; junction bases outside the gene matches: 9. The CDR3: CASSRDRGPGGNEQFF. The CDR3 region has the DNA TGTGCCAGCAGCCGGGACAGGGGGCCCGGCGGCAATGAGCAGTTCTTC.

CDR3 sequence reads: CASSGRGQPINEKLFF. DNA of the CDR3: TGTGCCAGCAGTGGGCGGGGACAGCCGATTAATGAAAAACTGTTTTTT. The chain carries TRBV6-6 and TRBJ1-4, with 7 bases matching TRBD1. CDR3 length: 16 residues. The germline V gene encodes CDR1 MNHNY and CDR2 SVGAGI (reference sequence). V shed 5 bases and J 4 bases; nucleotides not matched to a gene: 10.

The chain combines TRBV19 with TRBJ2-3; D uncertain. The CDR3 loop spans 12 amino acids. V lost 1 base and J lost 5, with 4 bases in between. Looked up from germline, CDR1 is LNHDA and CDR2 is SQIVND (reference sequence). CDR3 protein: CASSIGLDTQYF. Here the CDR3 DNA reads TGTGCCAGTAGTATAGGGCTAGATACGCAGTATTTT.

The V call is TRBV20-1, the J call TRBJ2-1; either TRBD1 or TRBD2 may supply D (5 bases each). CDR1 DFQATT and CDR2 SNEGSKA come from the germline V gene (reference sequence). Trimming pared 6 bases from V and 8 bases from J, leaving 20 bases between. CDR3 size: 14 residues. CDR3 in amino acids: CSATWGSFSDEQFF. DNA for the CDR3: TGCAGTGCCACGTGGGGGTCCTTTAGCGATGAGCAGTTCTTC.

The chain has TRBV29-1 and TRBJ1-1; 7 bases are shared with TRBD1. The V segment lost 6 bases and the J segment 6 bases; nucleotides outside the gene matches: 10. The germline V gene encodes CDR1 SQVTM and CDR2 ANQGSEA. This CDR3 is 13 amino acids long. The chain's CDR3 is CSVASTGTAEAFF. The CDR3 DNA sequence: TGCAGCGTAGCCAGCACCGGGACAGCTGAAGCTTTCTTT.

The count of this clonotype is one. The chain employs TRBV7-8 and TRBJ1-6; TRBD1 agrees at 8 bases. CDR1 is SGHVS, CDR2 FQNEAQ, per germline. This CDR3 contains 14 residues. V lost 1 base to trimming and J lost 9 bases; unmatched junction nucleotides: 2. The CDR3 DNA is TGTGCCAGCAGCTTAGGCAGGGGGCCTTCACCCCTCCACTTT. Translating gives CASSLGRGPSPLHF.

The genes are TRBV7-8 and TRBJ1-1; D perhaps matches TRBD1 (6 bases). This CDR3 is 14 amino acids long. V was cut by 5 bases and J by 1 base, with 11 bases left in between. CDR1 is SGHVS, CDR2 FQNEAQ, per germline. The CDR3 loop reads CASSPSTGNTEAFF. The CDR3 nucleotides read TGTGCCAGCAGCCCATCGACAGGGAACACTGAAGCTTTCTTT.

The V and J genes are TRBV12-3 or TRBV12-4 and TRBJ2-7; D tentatively reads TRBD1 or TRBD2 (5 bases each). The CDR3 spans 15 residues. Trimming took off 4 bases at V and 0 bases at J, with 13 bases between the two ends. CDR3 nucleotides: TGTGCCAGCAGTTGGGACCTCCGCACCTCCTACGAGCAGTACTTC. Translating it yields CASSWDLRTSYEQYF.

CDR3 in DNA: TGTGCCAGCAGGCGCAGAACCGGGGAGCTGTTTTTT. Translating it yields CASRRRTGELFF. The chain employs TRBV9 and TRBJ2-2; D gene unclear. The CDR3 length is 12 residues. CDR1 SGDLS and CDR2 YYNGEE come from the germline V gene. V gave up 5 bases and J gave up 5 bases, with 7 bases separating them.

The chain joins TRBV27 to TRBJ1-1; possible D gene TRBD1, 6 bases. Trimming pared 4 bases from V and 2 bases from J, leaving 11 bases between. The germline V gene has CDR1 MNHEY and CDR2 SMNVEV (reference sequence). The length of the CDR3 is 14 residues. CDR3 protein: CASSWRGDNTEAFF. CDR3 DNA: TGTGCCAGCAGTTGGAGGGGGGACAACACTGAAGCTTTCTTT.

V and J are TRBV5-1 and TRBJ1-1; maybe TRBD1 (6 bases). V was cut by 1 base and J by 4 bases, with 8 bases left in between. Germline V gene data show CDR1 as SGHRS and CDR2 as YFSETQ. The CDR3 is 13 amino acids. The CDR3 protein is CASSLTGATEAFF. Written as DNA, the CDR3 is TGCGCCAGCAGCTTGACGGGGGCCACTGAAGCTTTCTTT.

The CDR3: CASSLVSQGASGSSKDEQFF. The CDR3, as DNA: TGTGCCAGCAGCTTAGTATCCCAGGGGGCTAGCGGGAGTTCTAAGGATGAGCAGTTCTTC. V is TRBV7-8 and J is TRBJ2-1; 10 bases map to TRBD2. Unmatched junction bases numbered 20, after V lost 1 base and J lost 8 bases. This CDR3 spans 20 amino acids. Germline values: CDR1 SGHVS, CDR2 FQNEAQ.

V usage is TRBV20-1 and J usage is TRBJ1-1; D may be TRBD1 (6 bases). Trimming pared 0 bases from V and 3 bases from J, leaving 11 bases between. Germline V gives CDR1 DFQATT, CDR2 SNEGSKA (reference sequence). The CDR3 has 14 amino acids. The CDR3, as DNA: TGCAGTGCTAGAGATGCAGGGGCATACACTGAAGCTTTCTTT. Residues: CSARDAGAYTEAFF.